One sample yielded the 22 T cell receptor beta chains listed below, sequenced in a study of response to subunit inactivated influenza vaccine. MiXCR, applied by TCRdb to the RT-PCR reads, yields one record per CDR3 protein. The sample includes approximately 520,000 distinct CDR3 sequences, around 25% of them seen just once. Sequencing was performed on CD4+ T cells sorted from PBMCs, taken roughly 5 days after vaccination. The origin of the receptors is a man in his forties or fifties who received an inactivated influenza vaccine.

V and J are TRBV5-5 and TRBJ2-2; tentative D call: TRBD1 (6 bases). Trimming stripped 1 base from V and 0 bases from J, with 10 bases between. The CDR3 has 16 amino acids. Per the germline V gene, CDR1 is SGHKS and CDR2 is YYEKEE (reference sequence). Here the CDR3 DNA reads TGTGCCAGCAGCTTGTTTTCAGGGGCGAACACCGGGGAGCTGTTTTTT. This translates into CASSLFSGANTGELFF.

This clonotype has a handful of counts. V is TRBV10-3 and J is TRBJ1-1; D is possibly TRBD1 (6 bases). Germline V gene lookup returns CDR1 ENHRY and CDR2 SYGVKD. The V end lost 0 bases, the J end lost 1 base, and 12 bases lay between the germline ends. CDR3 length: 16 amino acids. The CDR3 sequence: CAISESQGRRNTEAFF. The DNA of the CDR3 is TGTGCCATCAGTGAGTCGCAGGGGCGTAGGAACACTGAAGCTTTCTTT.

This clonotype was seen only a few times. CDR3 sequence reads: CSASNRGRGNQPQHF. The CDR3 bases are TGCAGTGCTAGCAACCGGGGCCGAGGCAATCAGCCCCAGCATTTT. The chain is built from TRBV20-1 and TRBJ1-5, with D maybe TRBD1 (5 bases). Germline V gene lookup returns CDR1 DFQATT and CDR2 SNEGSKA (reference sequence). Trimming stripped 3 bases from V and 2 bases from J, with 14 bases between. The CDR3 is 15 residues long.

The rearrangement uses TRBV6-2 or TRBV6-3 and TRBJ2-7; TRBD2 matches 9 bases. The trim removed 3 bases at V and 3 bases at J, leaving 6 bases unmatched. Germline CDR1 and CDR2: MNHEY and SVGEGT. The CDR3 totals 15 residues. CDR3 sequence: CASSYRGGGGYEQYF. In DNA, the CDR3 is TGTGCCAGCAGTTATCGCGGGGGGGGCGGCTACGAGCAGTACTTC.

The chain links TRBV5-1 to TRBJ2-1, with D perhaps TRBD1 or TRBD2 (5 bases each). Trimming took 0 bases from V and 2 from J, leaving 9 bases between them. The CDR3 is 15 residues long. Germline loops: CDR1 SGHRS, CDR2 YFSETQ. The chain's CDR3 is CASSLDGAPYNEQFF. The CDR3 DNA sequence: TGCGCCAGCAGCTTGGACGGGGCCCCCTACAATGAGCAGTTCTTC.

The table lists this clonotype with a few counts. This chain uses TRBV13 with TRBJ2-3, with D hard to call. The CDR3 is 14 residues long. Germline CDR1 is PRHDT and CDR2 is FYEKMQ (reference sequence). Trimming cost V 4 bases and J 1 base, with 9 bases left between them. The CDR3 DNA is TGTGCCAGCAGCTCCCGGAGCGGCACAGATACGCAGTATTTT. It is translated as CASSSRSGTDTQYF.

A few counts support this clonotype. The chain joins TRBV20-1 to TRBJ2-7; the D gene is possibly TRBD2 (6 bases). CDR3 size: 12 residues. Between the trimmed V and J ends, which lost 2 bases and 7 bases, there was a span of 12 bases. Germline V lookup: CDR1 DFQATT, CDR2 SNEGSKA (reference sequence). CDR3 region: CSARSIREEQYF. DNA for the CDR3: TGCAGTGCTAGATCCATCCGGGAGGAGCAGTACTTC.

This clonotype was picked up a small number of times. This chain connects TRBV4-3 to TRBJ2-3; 11 bases are a match to TRBD2. The V gene end was trimmed by 6 bases and the J gene end by 5 bases; junction bases not matched to a gene: 13. In germline, CDR1 is LGHNA, CDR2 YSLEER. CDR3 size: 17 residues. CDR3: CASRPPNSGGAGDTQYF. In DNA, the CDR3 is TGCGCCAGCAGACCACCGAATAGCGGGGGGGCAGGAGATACGCAGTATTTT.

Only one count was recorded for this clonotype. The rearrangement links TRBV15 to TRBJ2-5; TRBD2 aligns across 8 bases. The length of the CDR3 is 18 residues. CDR1 and CDR2 from the germline V gene are LNHNV and YYDKDF (reference sequence). V lost 1 base and J lost 2; bases outside the gene matches: 12. CDR3 nucleotide sequence: TGTGCCACCAGCAGAGTCGGTAGCGGGATCCCCTTACAAGAGACCCAGTACTTC. Amino acids: CATSRVGSGIPLQETQYF.

The J gene is TRBJ2-5, the V gene TRBV18; D is unclear. Per germline, CDR1 KGHSH and CDR2 LQKENI. The V gene lost 8 bases and the J gene lost 3 bases, with 10 bases spanning the gap. The CDR3 loop spans 12 amino acids. For the CDR3, the DNA is TGTGCCAGCGCGCAGGAAGAAGAGACCCAGTACTTC. Translation gives CASAQEEETQYF. Looking up the rest from reference TRBV18 and TRBJ2-5 gives the full variable domain: NAGVMQNPRHLVRRRGQEARLRCSPMKGHSHVYWYRQLPEEGLKFMVYLQKENIIDESGMPKERFSAEFPKEGPSILRIQQVVRGDSAAYFCASAQEEETQYFGPGTRLLVL.

In this sample, this clonotype turned up a few times. The chain links TRBV24-1 to TRBJ2-3, with D hard to call. Germline V gives CDR1 KGHDR, CDR2 SFDVKD. V lost 3 bases and J 4 bases, leaving 13 bases between the germline ends. The CDR3 has 15 residues. The CDR3 bases are TGTGCCACCAGTGATCAGATGCGCCCCGCAGATACGCAGTATTTT. Translation gives CATSDQMRPADTQYF.

The table lists this clonotype with a few counts. The chain uses TRBV27 and TRBJ2-1; 16 bases map to TRBD2. The CDR3 is 16 residues long. V dropped 3 bases and J dropped 6; count of bases not matched to a gene: 2. CDR1 and CDR2 from the germline V gene are MNHEY and SMNVEV (reference sequence). The CDR3 region is CASSFGTSGRVNEQFF. The CDR3 nucleotides are TGTGCCAGCAGTTTTGGGACTAGCGGGAGGGTCAATGAGCAGTTCTTC.

This clonotype has a single count. The chain joins TRBV18 to TRBJ1-5, with D maybe TRBD1 (5 bases). The V end lost 3 bases, the J end lost 0 bases, and 9 bases lay between the germline ends. Looked up from germline, CDR1 is KGHSH and CDR2 is LQKENI. This CDR3 is 15 amino acids long. The DNA of the CDR3 is TGTGCCAGCTCACCGACAGCAAATAGCAATCAGCCCCAGCATTTT. Its protein product is CASSPTANSNQPQHF.

This clonotype has a handful of counts. The rearrangement uses TRBV11-2 and TRBJ2-1, with 14 nucleotides matching TRBD2. The trim removed 6 bases at V and 2 bases at J, leaving 15 bases unmatched. Germline V gene lookup returns CDR1 SGHAT and CDR2 FQNNGV. The CDR3 length is 20 residues. The CDR3 nucleotides read TGTGCCAGCAGGGGCTATGGACTAGCGGGGGGACCAGGTGCCTACAATGAGCAGTTCTTC. This encodes CASRGYGLAGGPGAYNEQFF.

The CDR3 protein is CASSLVSRGQETQYF. CDR3 coding DNA: TGTGCCAGCAGTTTGGTTTCCAGGGGCCAGGAGACCCAGTACTTC. J is TRBJ2-5 and V is TRBV28, with D tentatively TRBD1 (6 bases). The germline CDR1 and CDR2 sequences are MDHEN and SYDVKM. Trimming shortened V by 3 bases and J by 5 bases, and 16 bases separated the two germline ends. The CDR3 runs to 15 residues.

This clonotype appeared many times. The chain uses TRBV6-5 and TRBJ2-4; TRBD2 aligns across 12 bases. Germline CDR1 MNHEY, CDR2 SVGAGI. This CDR3 comprises 17 residues. V gave up 0 bases and J gave up 6 bases; unmatched junction bases: 6. The CDR3 sequence is CASSYSGGLAGRNIQYF. As DNA, the CDR3 is TGTGCCAGCAGTTACTCGGGTGGACTAGCGGGACGAAACATTCAGTACTTC.

J is TRBJ2-1 and V is TRBV20-1; no reliable D call. The V end lost 8 bases, the J end lost 0 bases, and 11 bases lay between the germline ends. This CDR3 spans 13 amino acids. Per germline, CDR1 DFQATT and CDR2 SNEGSKA (reference sequence). The CDR3 loop reads CSLIHPSYNEQFF. CDR3 coding DNA: TGCAGTCTAATCCACCCCTCCTACAATGAGCAGTTCTTC.

Written as DNA, the CDR3 is TGTGCCAGCAGTTCGTCCGGAGGCAAGAACGAGCAGTACTTC. Amino acids: CASSSSGGKNEQYF. The chain employs TRBV6-5 and TRBJ2-7, with D possibly being TRBD2 (5 bases). The CDR3 extends over 14 amino acids. The germline V gene has CDR1 MNHEY and CDR2 SVGAGI. V was cut by 4 bases and J by 5 bases, with 15 bases left in between.

This clonotype has at least ten counts. The chain uses TRBV12-3 or TRBV12-4 and TRBJ2-2; no definite D call. V was trimmed by 1 base and J by 4 bases, leaving 7 bases between them. The CDR3 has 14 residues. CDR3 DNA sequence: TGTGCCAGCAGTTTAGGTGGCTTCACCGGGGAGCTGTTTTTT. Translation: CASSLGGFTGELFF.

This clonotype was observed a handful of times. The chain carries TRBV12-3 or TRBV12-4 and TRBJ1-4, with TRBD1 matching over 7 bases. Unmatched junction bases numbered 15, after V lost 8 bases and J lost 3 bases. The CDR3 totals 17 residues. This CDR3 reads CASEGRGQLTSNEKLFF. CDR3 in DNA: TGTGCCAGCGAGGGGCGGGGACAGTTGACCTCTAATGAAAAACTGTTTTTT.

The V call is TRBV20-1, the J call TRBJ2-1; TRBD2 aligns across 7 bases. The CDR3 is 15 residues long. The junction had 7 bases not matched to a gene; V was cut back by 1 base and J by 4 bases. The germline V gene encodes CDR1 DFQATT and CDR2 SNEGSKA (reference sequence). This CDR3 reads CSARVSGLQYNEQFF. The CDR3 DNA reads as TGCAGTGCTAGAGTGTCGGGACTACAGTACAATGAGCAGTTCTTC.

This clonotype showed up just a few times. This chain connects TRBV20-1 to TRBJ2-3; 14 bases are shared with TRBD2. The V gene end was trimmed by 6 bases and the J gene end by 6 bases; junction bases not matched to a gene: 14. This CDR3 comprises 17 residues. Per the germline V gene, CDR1 is DFQATT and CDR2 is SNEGSKA (reference sequence). CDR3 DNA sequence: TGCAGTGCAAGCGGGACTAGCGGGGGCCTAGCTGGGGATACGCAGTATTTT. This translates into CSASGTSGGLAGDTQYF.